This is a list of T cell receptor beta chains from one sample in a study of tumor and adjacent non-tumor tissue in lung cancer. TCRdb recomputed calls from the multiplex PCR reads with MiXCR, one row per CDR3 protein. The top ten hold roughly a fifth of the sample, which has some 97,000 distinct CDR3 sequences, 55% to 65% seen once. Sequences were obtained from distant non-tumor lung tissue. The receptors were gathered from a man aged 25-45 years with non-small cell lung cancer. The CDR3 runs from the conserved cysteine through the conserved F or W. The D gene is left open where the match is weak. Size is stated for part of the rows, as once, few or many counts, or as a class when the clone is expanded.

D	J	V	size	CDR3	DNA
.	TRBJ2-3	TRBV6-6	.	CVSSPRAALGDTLYF	TGTGTCAGCAGTCCTCGGGCCGCGTTGGGGGATACGCTGTATTTT
TRBD2	TRBJ2-2	TRBV6-5	.	CASTTTSGSTGELFF	TGTGCCAGCACTACAACCAGCGGGAGTACCGGGGAGCTGTTTTTT
.	TRBJ1-6	TRBV11-2	.	CASKRSSYNSPLHF	TGTGCCAGCAAGCGGAGCTCCTATAATTCACCCCTCCACTTT
.	TRBJ1-1	TRBV5-4	.	CTSSLAGRDTEAFF	TGTACCAGTAGCTTGGCCGGACGGGACACTGAAGCTTTCTTT
TRBD1	TRBJ1-2	TRBV12-3/TRBV12-4	.	CASSLSKDRAYDYTF	TGTGCCAGCAGTTTGTCAAAGGACAGGGCTTATGACTACACCTTC
TRBD2	TRBJ2-2	TRBV5-5	few	CASSLPGGDTGELFF	TGTGCCAGCAGCCTTCCCGGGGGGGACACCGGGGAGCTGTTTTTT
.	TRBJ1-1	TRBV4-1	many	CASSQGPVEGAFF	TGCGCCAGCAGCCAAGGCCCTGTCGAGGGCGCTTTCTTT
.	TRBJ1-6	TRBV20-1	.	CSARYGTRDSPLHF	TGCAGTGCTAGATATGGGACACGTGATTCACCCCTCCACTTT
TRBD1	TRBJ2-7	TRBV6-5	.	CAGSQSGQGNEQYF	TGTGCCGGCAGCCAGTCGGGACAGGGAAACGAGCAGTACTTC
.	TRBJ2-5	TRBV6-1	.	CALAEALEIQYF	TGTGCTCTCGCCGAGGCCCTGGAGATCCAGTACTTC
.	TRBJ2-3	TRBV4-1	.	CASSRARTGSSRDTQYF	TGCGCCAGTAGCCGAGCCCGCACAGGGTCTAGCAGAGATACGCAGTATTTT
.	TRBJ2-3	TRBV20-1	many	CSARGGRSGTDTQYF	TGCAGTGCTAGAGGAGGGAGATCCGGCACAGATACGCAGTATTTT
.	TRBJ2-7	TRBV7-9	many	CASSSGDLAAYYEQYF	TGTGCCAGCAGCTCAGGGGACCTAGCGGCGTACTACGAGCAGTACTTC
.	TRBJ1-1	TRBV5-6	.	CDSSMWPGEMNTEAFF	TGTGACAGCAGCATGTGGCCGGGAGAAATGAACACTGAAGCTTTCTTT
.	TRBJ2-3	TRBV5-8	.	CASSPTSRLSTGTQYF	TGTGCCAGCAGCCCCACCTCAAGACTTTCCACAGGTACGCAGTATTTT
.	TRBJ2-2	TRBV20-1	once	CCARDVGTEELFF	TGCTGTGCTAGAGATGTCGGAACTGAGGAACTGTTTTTT
TRBD2	TRBJ2-1	TRBV20-1	.	CSALAGVKYNERFF	TGCAGTGCATTAGCGGGAGTGAAGTACAATGAGCGGTTCTTC
.	TRBJ2-1	TRBV24-1	many	CATSDSRGQGNEQFF	TGTGCCACCAGTGATTCCCGGGGACAAGGCAATGAGCAGTTCTTC
.	TRBJ2-7	TRBV4-1	.	CAGSPLYRTGRAYEQYF	TGCGCCGGCAGCCCTTTATACAGGACAGGGAGGGCCTACGAGCAGTACTTC
.	TRBJ2-2	TRBV20-1	once	CSVKGGEDTGELFF	TGCAGTGTTAAAGGGGGGGAAGATACCGGGGAGCTGTTTTTT
TRBD1	TRBJ1-1	TRBV11-2	.	CASNSTGTDSYTEAFF	TGCGCCAGCAACTCTACCGGGACAGACTCATACACTGAAGCTTTCTTT
.	TRBJ2-4	TRBV20-1	.	CSTRHGVAKNIQYF	TGCAGTACTAGGCACGGGGTCGCCAAAAACATTCAGTACTTC
TRBD1	TRBJ2-1	TRBV2	.	CASSRRQGNEQFF	TGTGCCAGCAGTCGACGACAGGGCAATGAGCAGTTCTTC
TRBD2	TRBJ2-3	TRBV20-1	many	CSAPLAGVSDTQYF	TGCAGTGCCCCACTAGCGGGGGTTTCAGATACGCAGTATTTT
.	TRBJ2-1	TRBV11-3	.	CPSSWVVLAVPRSNEQFF	TGTCCCAGCAGCTGGGTGGTACTTGCGGTTCCCCGAAGCAATGAGCAGTTCTTC
.	TRBJ2-3	TRBV11-2	.	CASLGGSDTQYF	TGTGCCAGCCTCGGAGGCTCAGATACGCAGTATTTT
.	TRBJ2-1	TRBV20-1	.	CSARRGSGTEQLF	TGCAGTGCTAGACGGGGCTCAGGGACTGAGCAGCTCTTC
TRBD1	TRBJ2-7	TRBV12-3/TRBV12-4	many	CASSPRTGTYEQYF	TGTGCCAGCAGTCCCCGGACAGGGACCTACGAGCAGTACTTC